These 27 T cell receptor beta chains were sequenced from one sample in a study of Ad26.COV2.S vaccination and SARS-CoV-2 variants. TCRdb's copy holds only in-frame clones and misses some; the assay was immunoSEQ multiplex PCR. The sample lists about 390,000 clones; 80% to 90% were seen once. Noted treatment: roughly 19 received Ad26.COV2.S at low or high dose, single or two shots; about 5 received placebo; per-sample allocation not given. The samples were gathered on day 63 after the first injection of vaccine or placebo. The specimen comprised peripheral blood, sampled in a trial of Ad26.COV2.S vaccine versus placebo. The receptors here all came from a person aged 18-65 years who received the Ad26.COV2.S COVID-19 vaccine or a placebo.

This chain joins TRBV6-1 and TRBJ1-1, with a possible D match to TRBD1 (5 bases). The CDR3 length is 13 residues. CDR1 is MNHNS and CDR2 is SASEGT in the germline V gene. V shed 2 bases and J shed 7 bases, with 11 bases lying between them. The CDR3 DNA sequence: TGTGCCAGCAGTGAATCCAGGAGGGGTGAAGCTTTCTTT. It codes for CASSESRRGEAFF.

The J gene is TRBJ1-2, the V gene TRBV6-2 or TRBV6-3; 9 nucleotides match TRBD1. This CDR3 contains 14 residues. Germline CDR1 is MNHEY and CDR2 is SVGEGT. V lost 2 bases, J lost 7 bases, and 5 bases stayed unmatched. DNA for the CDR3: TGTGCCAGCAGTTACCTCGGGACAGGGACTGGCTACACCTTC. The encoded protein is CASSYLGTGTGYTF.

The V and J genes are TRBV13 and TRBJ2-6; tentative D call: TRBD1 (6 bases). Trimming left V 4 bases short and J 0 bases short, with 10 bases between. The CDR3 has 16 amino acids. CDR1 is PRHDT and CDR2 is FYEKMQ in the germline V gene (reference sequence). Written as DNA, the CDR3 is TGTGCCAGCAGCTCTACAGGGCTCTCTGGGGCCAACGTCCTGACTTTC. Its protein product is CASSSTGLSGANVLTF.

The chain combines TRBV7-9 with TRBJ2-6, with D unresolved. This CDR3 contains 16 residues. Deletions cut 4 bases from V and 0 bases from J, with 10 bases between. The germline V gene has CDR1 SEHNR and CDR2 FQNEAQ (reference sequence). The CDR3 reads CASSSAYDSGANVLTF. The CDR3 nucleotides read TGTGCCAGCAGCTCAGCGTACGACTCTGGGGCCAACGTCCTGACTTTC.

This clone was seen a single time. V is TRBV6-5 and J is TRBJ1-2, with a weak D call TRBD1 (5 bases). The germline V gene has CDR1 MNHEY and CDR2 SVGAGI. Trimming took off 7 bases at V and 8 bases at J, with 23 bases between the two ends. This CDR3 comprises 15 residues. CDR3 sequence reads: CASMFRGPGAEGYTF. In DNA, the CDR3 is TGTGCCAGCATGTTCCGAGGGCCCGGGGCAGAAGGCTACACCTTC.

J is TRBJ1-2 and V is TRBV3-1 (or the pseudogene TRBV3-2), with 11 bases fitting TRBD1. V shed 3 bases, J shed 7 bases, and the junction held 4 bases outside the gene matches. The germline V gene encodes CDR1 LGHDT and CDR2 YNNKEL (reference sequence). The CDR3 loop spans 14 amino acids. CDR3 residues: CASSHAGQGVGYTF. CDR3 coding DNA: TGTGCCAGCAGCCACGCGGGACAGGGGGTTGGCTACACCTTC.

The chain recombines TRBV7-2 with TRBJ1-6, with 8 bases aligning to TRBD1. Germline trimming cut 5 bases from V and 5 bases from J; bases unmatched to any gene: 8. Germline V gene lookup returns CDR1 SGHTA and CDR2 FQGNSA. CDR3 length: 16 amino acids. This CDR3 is CASSPPDRGDNSPLHF. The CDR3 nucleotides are TGTGCCAGCAGCCCCCCTGACAGGGGAGATAATTCACCCCTCCACTTT.

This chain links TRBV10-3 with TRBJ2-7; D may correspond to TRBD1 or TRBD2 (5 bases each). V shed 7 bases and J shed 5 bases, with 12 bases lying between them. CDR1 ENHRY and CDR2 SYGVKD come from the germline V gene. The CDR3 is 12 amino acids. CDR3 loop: CAITGTDDEQYF. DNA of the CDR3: TGTGCCATCACTGGGACGGATGACGAGCAGTACTTC.

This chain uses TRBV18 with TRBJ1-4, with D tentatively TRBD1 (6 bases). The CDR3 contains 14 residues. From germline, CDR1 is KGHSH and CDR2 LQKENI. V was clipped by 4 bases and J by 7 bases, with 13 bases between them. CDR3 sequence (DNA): TGTGCCAGCTCACTCCAACAGGGCATTGAAAAACTGTTTTTT. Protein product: CASSLQQGIEKLFF.

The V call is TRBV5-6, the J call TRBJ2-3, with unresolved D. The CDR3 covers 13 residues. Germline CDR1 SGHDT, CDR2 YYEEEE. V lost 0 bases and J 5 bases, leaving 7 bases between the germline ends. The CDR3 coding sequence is TGTGCCAGCAGCTTGGGGACCCGAGATACGCAGTATTTT. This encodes CASSLGTRDTQYF.

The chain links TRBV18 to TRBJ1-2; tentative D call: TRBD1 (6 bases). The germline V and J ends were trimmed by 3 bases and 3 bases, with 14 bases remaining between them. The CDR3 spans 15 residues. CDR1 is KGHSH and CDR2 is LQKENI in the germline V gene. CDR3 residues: CASSPETGRDYGYTF. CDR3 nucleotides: TGTGCCAGCTCACCCGAGACAGGCAGGGACTATGGCTACACCTTC.

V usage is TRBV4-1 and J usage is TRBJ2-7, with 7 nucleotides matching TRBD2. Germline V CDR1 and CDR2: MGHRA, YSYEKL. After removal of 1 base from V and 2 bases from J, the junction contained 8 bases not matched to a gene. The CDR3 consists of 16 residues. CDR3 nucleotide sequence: TGCGCCAGCAGCCAAGTATGGCGGGGGTCAACCTACGAGCAGTACTTC. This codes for CASSQVWRGSTYEQYF.

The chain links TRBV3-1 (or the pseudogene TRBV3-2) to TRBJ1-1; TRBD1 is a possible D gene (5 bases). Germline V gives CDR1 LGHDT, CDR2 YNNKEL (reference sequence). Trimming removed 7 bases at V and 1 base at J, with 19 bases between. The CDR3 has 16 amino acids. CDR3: CASNGRSGGGNTEAFF. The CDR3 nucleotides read TGTGCCAGCAACGGCAGAAGTGGGGGGGGGAACACTGAAGCTTTCTTT.

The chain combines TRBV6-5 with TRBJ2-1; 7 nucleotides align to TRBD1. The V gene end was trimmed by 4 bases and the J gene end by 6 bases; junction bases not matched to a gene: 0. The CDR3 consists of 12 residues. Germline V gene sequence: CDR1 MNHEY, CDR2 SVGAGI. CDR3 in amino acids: CASSWTGNEQFF. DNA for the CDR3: TGTGCCAGCAGTTGGACAGGCAATGAGCAGTTCTTC.

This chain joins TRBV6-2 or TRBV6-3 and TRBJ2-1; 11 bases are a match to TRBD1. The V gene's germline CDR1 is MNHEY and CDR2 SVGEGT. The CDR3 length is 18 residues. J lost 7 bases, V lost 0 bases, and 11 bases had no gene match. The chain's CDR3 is CASSYSKLDGTGGNEQFF. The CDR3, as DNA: TGTGCCAGCAGTTACTCGAAATTAGACGGGACAGGGGGTAATGAGCAGTTCTTC.

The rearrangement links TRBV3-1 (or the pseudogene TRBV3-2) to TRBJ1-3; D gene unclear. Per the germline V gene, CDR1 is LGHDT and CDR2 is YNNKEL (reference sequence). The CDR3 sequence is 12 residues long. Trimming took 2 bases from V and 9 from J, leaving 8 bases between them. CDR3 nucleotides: TGTGCCAGCAGCCAATCAAGGAGCACCATATATTTT. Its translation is CASSQSRSTIYF.

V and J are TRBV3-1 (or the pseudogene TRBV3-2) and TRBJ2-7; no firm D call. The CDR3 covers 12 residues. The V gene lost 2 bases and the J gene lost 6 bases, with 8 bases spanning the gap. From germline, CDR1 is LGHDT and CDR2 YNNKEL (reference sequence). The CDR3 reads CASSQSPREQYF. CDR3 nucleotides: TGTGCCAGCAGCCAAAGCCCCCGCGAGCAGTACTTC.

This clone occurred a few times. CDR3 amino acids: CASSQIRQDLDGYTF. CDR3 in DNA: TGCGCCAGCAGCCAAATCCGACAGGACCTTGATGGCTACACCTTC. The chain combines TRBV4-1 with TRBJ1-2; TRBD1 might be the D (6 bases). The CDR3 has 15 amino acids. The germline V gene encodes CDR1 MGHRA and CDR2 YSYEKL. V was clipped by 2 bases and J by 6 bases, with 16 bases between them.

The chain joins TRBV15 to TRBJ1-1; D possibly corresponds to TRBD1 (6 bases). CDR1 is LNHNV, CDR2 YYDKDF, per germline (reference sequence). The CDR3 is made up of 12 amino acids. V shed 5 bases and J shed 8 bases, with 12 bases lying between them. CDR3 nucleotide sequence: TGTGCCACCAGCCACGGACAGAGAGAAGCTTTCTTT. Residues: CATSHGQREAFF.

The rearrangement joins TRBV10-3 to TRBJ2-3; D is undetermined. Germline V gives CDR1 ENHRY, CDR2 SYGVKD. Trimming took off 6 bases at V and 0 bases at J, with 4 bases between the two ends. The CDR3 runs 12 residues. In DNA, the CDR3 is TGTGCCATCAGCCCTAGCACAGATACGCAGTATTTT. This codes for CAISPSTDTQYF.

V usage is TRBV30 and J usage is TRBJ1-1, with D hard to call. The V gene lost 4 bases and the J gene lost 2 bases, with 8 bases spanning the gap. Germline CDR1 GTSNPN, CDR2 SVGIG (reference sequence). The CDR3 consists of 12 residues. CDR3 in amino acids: CAWIGVNTEAFF. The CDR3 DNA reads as TGTGCCTGGATTGGGGTAAACACTGAAGCTTTCTTT.

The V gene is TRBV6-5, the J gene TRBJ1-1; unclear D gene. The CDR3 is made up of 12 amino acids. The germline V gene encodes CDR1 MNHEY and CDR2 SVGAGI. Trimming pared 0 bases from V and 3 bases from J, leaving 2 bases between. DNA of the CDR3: TGTGCCAGCAGTTACTCAGACACTGAAGCTTTCTTT. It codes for CASSYSDTEAFF.

This chain's CDR3 is CASMRTANTGELFF. CDR3 nucleotide sequence: TGTGCCAGCATGAGGACGGCGAACACCGGGGAGCTGTTTTTT. The V and J genes are TRBV7-9 and TRBJ2-2; unclear D gene. The CDR3 has 14 amino acids. Germline V lookup: CDR1 SEHNR, CDR2 FQNEAQ (reference sequence). V was trimmed by 7 bases and J by 0 bases, leaving 9 bases between them.

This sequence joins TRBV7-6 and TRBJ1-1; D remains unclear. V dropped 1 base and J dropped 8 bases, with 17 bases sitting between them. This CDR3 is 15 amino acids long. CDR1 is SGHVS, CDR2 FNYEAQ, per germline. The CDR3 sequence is CASSLEVGDLGEAFF. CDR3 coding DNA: TGTGCCAGCAGCTTAGAAGTGGGAGACTTAGGGGAAGCTTTCTTT.

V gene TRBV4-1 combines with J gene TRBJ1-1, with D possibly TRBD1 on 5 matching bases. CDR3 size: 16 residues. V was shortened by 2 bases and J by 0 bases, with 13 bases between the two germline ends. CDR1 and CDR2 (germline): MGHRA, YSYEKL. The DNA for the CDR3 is TGCGCCAGCAGCCAAAGGATTGGGGGACTGAACACTGAAGCTTTCTTT. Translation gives CASSQRIGGLNTEAFF.

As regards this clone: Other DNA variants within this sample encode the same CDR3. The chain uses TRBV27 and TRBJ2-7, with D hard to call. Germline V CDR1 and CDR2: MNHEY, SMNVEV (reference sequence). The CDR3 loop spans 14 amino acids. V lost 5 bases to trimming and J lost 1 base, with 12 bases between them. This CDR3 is CASSLFGPSYEQYF. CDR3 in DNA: TGTGCCAGCAGTCTCTTCGGGCCATCCTACGAGCAGTACTTC.

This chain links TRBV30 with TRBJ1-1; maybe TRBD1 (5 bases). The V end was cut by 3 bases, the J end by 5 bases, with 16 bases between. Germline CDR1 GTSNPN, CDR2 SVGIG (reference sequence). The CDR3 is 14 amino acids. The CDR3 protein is CAWRGQDPGTEAFF. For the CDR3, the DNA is TGTGCCTGGAGGGGGCAGGATCCGGGGACTGAAGCTTTCTTT.